A selection of T cell receptor beta chains follows, all from one sample in a study of cytomegalovirus exposure and HLA in healthy donors. Sequencing used immunoSEQ multiplex PCR; TCRdb keeps in-frame clones, though not all of them. This listing includes tens of thousands of clones. Input material: PBMCs. The receptor source for this set is a young woman in good health and CMV-seronegative. CDR3s include the opening cysteine and the closing phenylalanine or tryptophan. D genes are given only for firm matches.

TRBJ2-3 TRBV25-1 - TGTGCCAGCATTGGCACGGGATACACAGATACGCAGTATTTT CASIGTGYTDTQYF
TRBJ2-5 TRBV4-2 TRBD2 TGTGCCAGCAGCCAAGAATCTGGACTAGCGGAAGGGGGGGAGACCCAGTACTTC CASSQESGLAEGGETQYF
TRBJ1-2 TRBV29-1 - TGCAGCGTTGAAGGCACAGAAGTCTATGGCTACACCTTC CSVEGTEVYGYTF
TRBJ1-2 TRBV30 - TGTGCCTGGAGTCGTCAGGGCTATGGCTACACCTTC CAWSRQGYGYTF
TRBJ1-5 TRBV4-2 - TGTGCCAGCAGCCAAGGCCCCCGGGCGACAGGTCTCCTTCAGCCCCAGCATTTT CASSQGPRATGLLQPQHF
TRBJ1-5 TRBV6-1 TRBD1 TGTGCCAGCAGGGCGGGACAGCAGAATCAGCCCCAGCATTTT CASRAGQQNQPQHF
TRBJ2-7 TRBV6-1 - TGTGCCAGCAGCATTGGACATAGTTCCTACGAGCAGTACTTC CASSIGHSSYEQYF
TRBJ1-6 TRBV28 - TGTGCCAGCAGCTTTAATTCACCCCTCCACTTT CASSFNSPLHF
TRBJ1-2 TRBV30 TRBD1 TGTGCCTGGAGCCACGGACAGGGGGATGGCTACACCTTC CAWSHGQGDGYTF
TRBJ1-1 TRBV7-2 - TGTGCCAGCAGCTTAGCCTACAGGGAGCCTGAAGCTTTCTTT CASSLAYREPEAFF
TRBJ1-5 TRBV19 - TGTGCCAGTAGAGAGGACAGATCTAGCAATCAGCCCCAGCATTTT CASREDRSSNQPQHF
TRBJ1-2 TRBV30 - TGTGCCTGGATCCGAGGGGGGGAGGATGGCTACACCTTC CAWIRGGEDGYTF
TRBJ1-1 TRBV18 TRBD1 TGTGCCAGCTCACCGCAGGGGGCAGGGATGAACACTGAAGCTTTCTTT CASSPQGAGMNTEAFF
TRBJ2-1 TRBV7-9 TRBD2 TGTGCCAGCAGCTTAGGGGGACTAGCGGGGATAGACAATGAGCAGTTCTTC CASSLGGLAGIDNEQFF
TRBJ1-2 TRBV19 - TGTGCCAGTAGTATGGCGGCGGGAAACTATGGCTACACCTTC CASSMAAGNYGYTF
TRBJ2-1 TRBV18 TRBD2 TGTGCCAGCTCACCAGGTACCCGCGGGAGGTCGGACAATGAGCAGTTCTTC CASSPGTRGRSDNEQFF
TRBJ1-5 TRBV6-6 - TGTGCCAGCAGTTACGACAGCGGGGGTTGGCCCCAGCATTTT CASSYDSGGWPQHF
TRBJ2-5 TRBV7-2 TRBD1 TGTGCCAGCAGCTTCGACAGGGGGCGACGGGAGACCCAGTACTTC CASSFDRGRRETQYF
TRBJ1-2 TRBV6-5 - TGTGCCAGCAGTCTTACAGGCTCCGGCTACACCTTC CASSLTGSGYTF
TRBJ1-5 TRBV6-1 TRBD1 TGTGCCAGCAGATCCGACAGGGCGGGCAATCAGCCCCAGCATTTT CASRSDRAGNQPQHF
TRBJ2-7 TRBV30 TRBD1 TGTGCCTGGGGTCTCCACGACAGGGGGAAATCCTACGAGCAGTACTTC CAWGLHDRGKSYEQYF
TRBJ1-5 TRBV19 TRBD1 TGTGCCAGTAGATATGACAGGGGCGCAAATCAGCCCCAGCATTTT CASRYDRGANQPQHF
TRBJ2-3 TRBV30 TRBD2 TGTGCCGGGAGTGGGACTAGCGGGAGCACAGATACGCAGTATTTT CAGSGTSGSTDTQYF
TRBJ2-1 TRBV18 TRBD2 TGTGCCAGCTCACTAGCGGGGGGGAAGCAGTTCTTC CASSLAGGKQFF
TRBJ2-2 TRBV6-1 - TGTGCCACAGACCTTGGCGGGGCCGGGACCGGGGAGCTGTTTTTT CATDLGGAGTGELFF
TRBJ1-2 TRBV6-5 TRBD1 TGTGCCAGCAGTTACGTGGGACAGGGAGTCTATGGCTACACCTTC CASSYVGQGVYGYTF
TRBJ1-3 TRBV7-6 - TGTGCCAGCAGCTTAGTCCCGGGGGGGGACTCTGGAAACACCATATATTTT CASSLVPGGDSGNTIYF
TRBJ1-2 TRBV5-8 TRBD1 TGTGCCAGCAGCTTGGGACAGGGGGCAAGCTATGGCTACACCTTC CASSLGQGASYGYTF
TRBJ2-6 TRBV4-1 - TGCGCCAGCAGCTCAACCCCCGCAGGGTCCGGGGCCAACGTCCTGACTTTC CASSSTPAGSGANVLTF
TRBJ2-7 TRBV5-5 TRBD1 TGTGCCAGCAGACCCCGACAGGGATCCGCCTACGAGCAGTACTTC CASRPRQGSAYEQYF
TRBJ2-3 TRBV7-2 - TGTGCCAGCAGCTTCAGACTACCCACAGATACGCAGTATTTT CASSFRLPTDTQYF